A selection of T cell receptor beta chains follows, all from one sample in a study of shared clonotypes between healthy human individuals. Sequencing used immunoSEQ multiplex PCR; TCRdb keeps in-frame clones, though not all of them. The data hold around 610,000 clones, with approximately 96% observed a single time. The sequencing input was naive CD8+ T cells sorted from blood. The receptor source for this set is a woman under 40 in good health. Each CDR3 is given with its conserved first and last residue. Fields, in order: J gene, V gene, clone size, D gene, CDR3 DNA, CDR3 protein. A D gene is named only where the DNA matches it firmly. Size tells how often a clone was seen (once, few, many) or the class of an expanded clone, and some rows leave it out.

j_gene: TRBJ2-7
v_gene: TRBV6-6
abundance: NA
d_gene: NA
CDR3nt: TGTGCCAGCAGTTCCCCGAGTGCCTCCTACGAGCAGTACTTC
CDR3aa: CASSSPSASYEQYF

j_gene: TRBJ1-2
v_gene: TRBV27
abundance: NA
d_gene: TRBD1
CDR3nt: TGTGCCAGCAGTCCCGGACAGGGAGGCTATGGCTACACCTTC
CDR3aa: CASSPGQGGYGYTF

j_gene: TRBJ2-3
v_gene: TRBV7-9
abundance: NA
d_gene: NA
CDR3nt: TGTGCCAGCTGGAGGGAGCGCAATGATACGCAGTATTTT
CDR3aa: CASWRERNDTQYF

j_gene: TRBJ2-3
v_gene: TRBV7-9
abundance: NA
d_gene: NA
CDR3nt: TGTGCCAGCAGCTCCCAAGTCGGCACAGATACGCAGTATTTT
CDR3aa: CASSSQVGTDTQYF

j_gene: TRBJ2-1
v_gene: TRBV6-6
abundance: NA
d_gene: NA
CDR3nt: TGTGCCAGCAGTTACTCGATCGCCAATGAGCAGTTCTTC
CDR3aa: CASSYSIANEQFF

j_gene: TRBJ2-7
v_gene: TRBV7-8
abundance: NA
d_gene: NA
CDR3nt: TGTGCCAGCAGCCCAAAGGGTGGGAGCTCCTACGAGCAGTACTTC
CDR3aa: CASSPKGGSSYEQYF

j_gene: TRBJ2-7
v_gene: TRBV4-1
abundance: NA
d_gene: NA
CDR3nt: TGCGCCAGCAGCCAGGCCACAGGGACCTACGAGCAGTACTTC
CDR3aa: CASSQATGTYEQYF

j_gene: TRBJ2-2
v_gene: TRBV7-9
abundance: NA
d_gene: NA
CDR3nt: TGTGCCAGCAGCGATAACCCCACCGGGGAGCTGTTTTTT
CDR3aa: CASSDNPTGELFF

j_gene: TRBJ1-5
v_gene: TRBV7-9
abundance: NA
d_gene: NA
CDR3nt: TGTGCCAGCAGCTTAGCGGGGTATCAACAGCCCCAGCATTTT
CDR3aa: CASSLAGYQQPQHF

j_gene: TRBJ2-7
v_gene: TRBV2
abundance: NA
d_gene: TRBD2
CDR3nt: TGTGCCAGCAGTGAAGCGCCGGGAGGGTCGTACGAGCAGTACTTC
CDR3aa: CASSEAPGGSYEQYF

j_gene: TRBJ2-7
v_gene: TRBV10-3
abundance: NA
d_gene: NA
CDR3nt: TGTGCCATCAGTGGAGGGGAAAGGCGCTCCTACGAGCAGTACTTC
CDR3aa: CAISGGERRSYEQYF

j_gene: TRBJ1-1
v_gene: TRBV28
abundance: NA
d_gene: NA
CDR3nt: TGTGCCAGCAGTTTTAGGGTGAACACTGAAGCTTTCTTT
CDR3aa: CASSFRVNTEAFF

j_gene: TRBJ2-3
v_gene: TRBV10-3
abundance: NA
d_gene: TRBD2
CDR3nt: TGTGCCATTCGGGACAGTTCTAGCGGGATAGATGCAGATACGCAGTATTTT
CDR3aa: CAIRDSSSGIDADTQYF

j_gene: TRBJ1-2
v_gene: TRBV5-1
abundance: NA
d_gene: NA
CDR3nt: TGCGCCAGCAGCTCCTGGGACATAGCCCCCTATGGCTACACCTTC
CDR3aa: CASSSWDIAPYGYTF

j_gene: TRBJ2-1
v_gene: TRBV29-1
abundance: NA
d_gene: NA
CDR3nt: TGCAGCGTCCGATCGGCTTCTAGCTCCTACAATGAGCAGTTCTTC
CDR3aa: CSVRSASSSYNEQFF

j_gene: TRBJ1-1
v_gene: TRBV5-6
abundance: NA
d_gene: NA
CDR3nt: TGTGCCAGCAGCTTGTACAGTGAGAACACTGAAGCTTTCTTT
CDR3aa: CASSLYSENTEAFF

j_gene: TRBJ1-2
v_gene: TRBV5-1
abundance: NA
d_gene: TRBD1
CDR3nt: TGCGCCAGCAGGAGGACAGGGGCCGAGGCTAACTATGGCTACACCTTC
CDR3aa: CASRRTGAEANYGYTF

j_gene: TRBJ2-7
v_gene: TRBV6-5
abundance: NA
d_gene: TRBD1
CDR3nt: TGTGCCAGCAGTTGGGGACAGCGGTACGAGCAGTACTTC
CDR3aa: CASSWGQRYEQYF

j_gene: TRBJ2-2
v_gene: TRBV9
abundance: once
d_gene: TRBD1
CDR3nt: TGTGCCAGCAGCCCTTGGACAGGGGTGGGGAACACCGGGGAGCTGTTTTTT
CDR3aa: CASSPWTGVGNTGELFF

j_gene: TRBJ1-2
v_gene: TRBV9
abundance: NA
d_gene: NA
CDR3nt: TGTGCCAGCAGCGCCGGCGGGGGGCCGCAGGGCCTAAAGTATGGCTACACCTTC
CDR3aa: CASSAGGGPQGLKYGYTF

j_gene: TRBJ2-7
v_gene: TRBV13
abundance: NA
d_gene: TRBD2
CDR3nt: TGTGCCAGCAGCATGACTAGCGGAAGCTCCTACGAGCAGTACTTC
CDR3aa: CASSMTSGSSYEQYF

j_gene: TRBJ2-7
v_gene: TRBV5-4
abundance: NA
d_gene: TRBD1
CDR3nt: TGTGCCAGCAGCATAATCGGGACAGGTTCCTACGAGCAGTACTTC
CDR3aa: CASSIIGTGSYEQYF

j_gene: TRBJ2-7
v_gene: TRBV4-1
abundance: NA
d_gene: TRBD2
CDR3nt: TGCGCCAGCAGCCAGAGACTAGCGGGTGGCTACGAGCAGTACTTC
CDR3aa: CASSQRLAGGYEQYF

j_gene: TRBJ1-2
v_gene: TRBV27
abundance: NA
d_gene: NA
CDR3nt: TGTGCCAGCAGTACAAATGGCTATGGCTACACCTTC
CDR3aa: CASSTNGYGYTF

j_gene: TRBJ2-7
v_gene: TRBV7-9
abundance: NA
d_gene: TRBD1
CDR3nt: TGTGCCAGCAGCCGACCGGGACAGGGTGGCTACGAGCAGTACTTC
CDR3aa: CASSRPGQGGYEQYF

j_gene: TRBJ2-5
v_gene: TRBV27
abundance: NA
d_gene: NA
CDR3nt: TGTGCCAGCAGTTTGGTCCAAGGGGGAGAAGAGACCCAGTACTTC
CDR3aa: CASSLVQGGEETQYF

j_gene: TRBJ2-7
v_gene: TRBV19
abundance: NA
d_gene: NA
CDR3nt: TGTGCCAGTAGTATAGGACTTCCGAGCTCCTACGAGCAGTACTTC
CDR3aa: CASSIGLPSSYEQYF

j_gene: TRBJ2-2
v_gene: TRBV19
abundance: NA
d_gene: TRBD2
CDR3nt: TGTGCCAGTAGTATCTTTAAATTGTCAGCGGGAGGGCCGCGCACCGGGGAGCTGTTTTTT
CDR3aa: CASSIFKLSAGGPRTGELFF

j_gene: TRBJ2-3
v_gene: TRBV5-6
abundance: NA
d_gene: TRBD2
CDR3nt: TGTGCCAGCAGCTTGGGCAGCGGGAGTGGCACAGATACGCAGTATTTT
CDR3aa: CASSLGSGSGTDTQYF

j_gene: TRBJ2-5
v_gene: TRBV30
abundance: NA
d_gene: NA
CDR3nt: TGTGCCTGGAGGAACTCCGGGACCCAGTACTTC
CDR3aa: CAWRNSGTQYF

j_gene: TRBJ2-5
v_gene: TRBV6-1
abundance: NA
d_gene: TRBD2
CDR3nt: TGTGCCAGCAGTGAACCGAGAACCCTGACTAGCGGGACGTTGGAGACCCAGTACTTC
CDR3aa: CASSEPRTLTSGTLETQYF

j_gene: TRBJ1-2
v_gene: TRBV19
abundance: NA
d_gene: NA
CDR3nt: TGTGCCAGTAGTATAGGTTTTGGGCAGTTGGACTATGGCTACACCTTC
CDR3aa: CASSIGFGQLDYGYTF

j_gene: TRBJ2-1
v_gene: TRBV11-3
abundance: NA
d_gene: NA
CDR3nt: TGTGCCAGCATCCTAGATTACTACAATGAGCAGTTCTTC
CDR3aa: CASILDYYNEQFF

j_gene: TRBJ1-1
v_gene: TRBV5-4
abundance: NA
d_gene: NA
CDR3nt: TGTGCCAGCAGCTTGGTAGGGCTCAACACTGAAGCTTTCTTT
CDR3aa: CASSLVGLNTEAFF

j_gene: TRBJ1-4
v_gene: TRBV28
abundance: NA
d_gene: NA
CDR3nt: TGTGCCAGCAGTGGGGGTTGGTCCACGGACTTTAATGAAAAACTGTTTTTT
CDR3aa: CASSGGWSTDFNEKLFF

j_gene: TRBJ2-2
v_gene: TRBV28
abundance: NA
d_gene: TRBD1
CDR3nt: TGTGCCAGCAGTTTCACCCCCGGGACAGGGACGTGGACCGGGGAGCTGTTTTTT
CDR3aa: CASSFTPGTGTWTGELFF

j_gene: TRBJ2-1
v_gene: TRBV19
abundance: NA
d_gene: TRBD2
CDR3nt: TGTGCCAGTAGTATAGGGGTAGCGGGTTTTTACAATGAGCAGTTCTTC
CDR3aa: CASSIGVAGFYNEQFF

j_gene: TRBJ1-5
v_gene: TRBV28
abundance: NA
d_gene: TRBD1
CDR3nt: TGTGCCAGCAGTTTTCGGGGACAGGGGCCCTTCAATCAGCCCCAGCATTTT
CDR3aa: CASSFRGQGPFNQPQHF

j_gene: TRBJ2-7
v_gene: TRBV5-1
abundance: once
d_gene: NA
CDR3nt: TGCGCCAGCAGCTACCTTGGACCATCAAAGACATACGAGCAGTACTTC
CDR3aa: CASSYLGPSKTYEQYF

j_gene: TRBJ2-2
v_gene: TRBV27
abundance: NA
d_gene: NA
CDR3nt: TGTGCCAGCAGTTCTCCCCTGGGACTGAGCACCGGGGAGCTGTTTTTT
CDR3aa: CASSSPLGLSTGELFF

j_gene: TRBJ1-5
v_gene: TRBV19
abundance: NA
d_gene: NA
CDR3nt: TGTGCCAGTAGTATAGCTAGTCAGCCCCAGCATTTT
CDR3aa: CASSIASQPQHF